This is a list of T cell receptor beta chains from one sample in a study of T-cell reconstitution after alpha-beta-depleted transplantation in children. TCRdb used MiXCR to reprocess the PCR reads, holding one entry per CDR3 protein. The sample yields 540,000 or so distinct CDR3 sequences, more than 20% seen once. The input for sequencing was PBMCs, mostly from graft donor cells, taken 360 days after TCRalphabeta/CD19-depleted stem cell transplant. Receptors originate from a boy less than two years old who had a stem cell transplant for acute myeloid leukemia, so the T cells may come from the graft donor. Both conserved end residues are part of each CDR3. A D gene is named only where the DNA matches it firmly. Some rows mark clone size as missing; the rest say once, few, many or name a class of expanded clone.

CASSSPGQTFYEQYF	TGTGCCAGCAGTTCCCCGGGACAGACCTTCTACGAGCAGTACTTC	-	TRBJ2-7	TRBV6-5	TRBD1
CATSDPGTGYTGELFF	TGTGCCACCAGTGACCCCGGGACAGGGTACACCGGGGAGCTGTTTTTT	few	TRBJ2-2	TRBV24-1	TRBD1
CAISEAFQGDYGYTF	TGTGCCATCAGTGAGGCTTTTCAGGGGGACTATGGCTACACCTTC	-	TRBJ1-2	TRBV10-3	TRBD1
CASSPQGVGRGETQYF	TGTGCCAGCAGCCCCCAAGGGGTTGGACGGGGAGAGACCCAGTACTTC	few	TRBJ2-5	TRBV5-8	-
CATSQGPRSRELFF	TGTGCCACCAGCCAGGGGCCTAGATCCAGGGAGCTGTTTTTT	many	TRBJ2-2	TRBV15	-
CASSSPPGGGTEAFF	TGTGCCAGCAGCTCCCCCCCAGGGGGGGGCACTGAAGCTTTCTTT	few	TRBJ1-1	TRBV5-6	TRBD1
CASSSGTVKETQYF	TGTGCCAGCAGTTCCGGGACAGTCAAAGAGACCCAGTACTTC	many	TRBJ2-5	TRBV12-3/TRBV12-4	TRBD1
CASSYGGGDGYTF	TGTGCCAGCAGTTACGGAGGGGGCGATGGCTACACCTTC	many	TRBJ1-2	TRBV6-5	TRBD1
CASSREPPTDTQYF	TGCGCCAGCAGCCGGGAGCCACCCACAGATACGCAGTATTTT	many	TRBJ2-3	TRBV5-1	-
CASTIGGLSSYNEQFF	TGTGCCAGCACCATCGGTGGGCTGAGCTCCTACAATGAGCAGTTCTTC	few	TRBJ2-1	TRBV12-3/TRBV12-4	-
CASSYSRVSYNEQFF	TGTGCCAGCAGTTACTCCCGAGTTTCCTACAATGAGCAGTTCTTC	many	TRBJ2-1	TRBV6-5	-
CASSLVQPTGELFF	TGTGCCAGCAGCTTAGTCCAGCCCACCGGGGAGCTGTTTTTT	-	TRBJ2-2	TRBV7-9	-
CASSLTGGATYNEQFF	TGCGCCAGCAGCTTGACGGGGGGGGCTACTTACAATGAGCAGTTCTTC	many	TRBJ2-1	TRBV5-1	TRBD2
CSAIRLYNEQFF	TGCAGTGCCATCAGACTGTACAATGAGCAGTTCTTC	-	TRBJ2-1	TRBV20-1	-
CASSQEVLFSYGYTF	TGCGCCAGCAGCCAAGAGGTCCTTTTCTCATATGGCTACACCTTC	few	TRBJ1-2	TRBV4-3	-
CASSQGTQATDTQYF	TGCGCCAGCAGCCAAGGGACACAGGCCACAGATACGCAGTATTTT	-	TRBJ2-3	TRBV4-3	-
CSVDSFGRYTDTQYF	TGCAGCGTTGACAGTTTCGGCCGATACACAGATACGCAGTATTTT	-	TRBJ2-3	TRBV29-1	-
CSAHLGWDTEAFF	TGCAGTGCCCACCTAGGATGGGACACTGAAGCTTTCTTT	-	TRBJ1-1	TRBV20-1	-
CAIRVYHYNEQFF	TGTGCCATCAGGGTCTACCATTACAATGAGCAGTTCTTC	few	TRBJ2-1	TRBV10-3	-
CASSHVAPTPYNEQFF	TGCGCCAGCAGCCATGTAGCGCCGACCCCTTACAATGAGCAGTTCTTC	few	TRBJ2-1	TRBV4-3	-
CSVGGAEAYGYTF	TGCAGCGTTGGAGGAGCCGAGGCCTATGGCTACACCTTC	-	TRBJ1-2	TRBV29-1	-
CASCPLVRGLAGGLREQYF	TGTGCCAGCTGCCCCCTAGTTCGGGGGCTAGCGGGGGGGTTAAGAGAGCAGTACTTC	-	TRBJ2-7	TRBV3-1	TRBD2
CASSLSTGESTGQYF	TGCGCCAGCAGCCTGTCGACAGGGGAGTCAACTGGGCAGTACTTC	-	TRBJ2-7	TRBV4-3	TRBD1
CSATGLPNEQFF	TGCAGTGCCACCGGACTCCCCAATGAGCAGTTCTTC	many	TRBJ2-1	TRBV20-1	-
CASSLAETDNTEAFF	TGTGCCAGCAGCTTAGCCGAGACAGATAACACTGAAGCTTTCTTT	-	TRBJ1-1	TRBV7-8	-
CASSSSWGSNYGYTF	TGTGCCAGCAGTTCGAGCTGGGGATCTAACTATGGCTACACCTTC	few	TRBJ1-2	TRBV12-3/TRBV12-4	-
CASSLTPSSAGGEGAGELFF	TGTGCCAGCAGTTTAACCCCCTCTTCCGCAGGGGGCGAAGGGGCCGGGGAGCTGTTTTTT	-	TRBJ2-2	TRBV12-3/TRBV12-4	TRBD1
CASSVGPRAVADTQYF	TGTGCCAGCAGTGTCGGACCCAGAGCAGTCGCAGATACGCAGTATTTT	few	TRBJ2-3	TRBV28	-
CSARDQLAGTKETQYF	TGCAGTGCTAGAGATCAACTAGCGGGAACAAAAGAGACCCAGTACTTC	-	TRBJ2-5	TRBV20-1	TRBD2
CASSQGLAGGPYNEQFF	TGTGCCAGCAGCCAAGGACTAGCGGGGGGGCCCTACAATGAGCAGTTCTTC	many	TRBJ2-1	TRBV3-1	TRBD2
CASSLAGQPSTKTQYF	TGCGCCAGCAGCTTGGCTGGACAGCCCAGCACGAAGACCCAGTACTTC	many	TRBJ2-5	TRBV5-1	-
CASTPPTRGEETQYF	TGTGCCAGCACCCCACCCACGCGGGGGGAAGAGACCCAGTACTTC	-	TRBJ2-5	TRBV28	TRBD2
CASSQASSGGEETQYF	TGTGCCAGCAGCCAAGCTTCTAGCGGGGGAGAAGAGACCCAGTACTTC	-	TRBJ2-5	TRBV3-1	TRBD2
CASSPRQGFYEQYF	TGTGCCAGCAGCCCCCGACAGGGATTCTACGAGCAGTACTTC	few	TRBJ2-7	TRBV7-7	TRBD1
CASSPGQLSGANVLTF	TGTGCCAGCTCACCGGGACAGCTCTCTGGGGCCAACGTCCTGACTTTC	-	TRBJ2-6	TRBV18	TRBD1
CASSGWGEFRSYNEQFF	TGTGCCAGCAGCGGCTGGGGGGAGTTCCGCTCCTACAATGAGCAGTTCTTC	many	TRBJ2-1	TRBV9	-
CASTPGEYGYTF	TGTGCCAGCACTCCTGGGGAATATGGCTACACCTTC	many	TRBJ1-2	TRBV28	-
CASSSLVSSGNTIYF	TGTGCCAGCAGTTCCCTGGTAAGCTCTGGAAACACCATATATTTT	-	TRBJ1-3	TRBV12-3/TRBV12-4	-
CASSYSVPNEQFF	TGTGCCAGCAGTTACTCGGTTCCCAATGAGCAGTTCTTC	many	TRBJ2-1	TRBV6-2/TRBV6-3	-
CASSKTSASTDTQYF	TGTGCCAGCAGTAAAACTAGCGCTAGCACAGATACGCAGTATTTT	many	TRBJ2-3	TRBV6-1	TRBD2
CASSLLDSNSPLHF	TGTGCCAGCAGTTTATTGGACAGCAATTCACCCCTCCACTTT	many	TRBJ1-6	TRBV27	-
CASSLEGLQKYF	TGTGCCAGCAGCTTAGAGGGACTTCAGAAGTACTTC	many	TRBJ2-5	TRBV7-9	-
CATSDGPNTEAFF	TGTGCCACCAGTGACGGACCGAACACTGAAGCTTTCTTT	-	TRBJ1-1	TRBV24-1	-
CASSFQTSGATDTQYF	TGTGCCAGCAGCTTCCAGACTAGCGGGGCAACAGATACGCAGTATTTT	-	TRBJ2-3	TRBV11-2	TRBD2
CSARDGGSNYGYTF	TGCAGTGCTAGAGATGGTGGATCTAACTATGGCTACACCTTC	many	TRBJ1-2	TRBV20-1	-
CASSPPGGGPDTDTQYF	TGTGCCAGCTCACCACCCGGCGGGGGGCCAGATACAGATACGCAGTATTTT	many	TRBJ2-3	TRBV18	TRBD2
CASSVGGTGTDTQYF	TGTGCCAGCAGCGTAGGGGGGACTGGCACAGATACGCAGTATTTT	many	TRBJ2-3	TRBV7-2	-
CASSPVGASTDTQYF	TGTGCCAGCTCACCAGTGGGAGCCAGCACAGATACGCAGTATTTT	-	TRBJ2-3	TRBV18	-
CASSRGLTGELFF	TGTGCCAGCAGTCGTGGGTTAACCGGGGAGCTGTTTTTT	few	TRBJ2-2	TRBV5-6	-
CAIRPNRDRGRGYEQYF	TGTGCCATCAGACCCAACCGGGACAGGGGGCGCGGGTACGAGCAGTACTTC	few	TRBJ2-7	TRBV10-3	TRBD1